Listed below are T cell receptor beta chains from one sample, sequenced in a study of lymphopenia after photon versus proton radiotherapy. Produced via immunoSEQ multiplex PCR; TCRdb's table is partial and in-frame only. Here the sample spans under 20,000 clones, under 95% being singletons. The sample consisted of peripheral blood, taken from a patient treated with photon-based radiotherapy. The receptors originated from a man in his 60s with pancreatic cancer. The CDR3 runs from the conserved cysteine through the conserved F or W. The D gene is left open where the match is weak. Size tells how often a clone was seen (once, few, many) or the class of an expanded clone, and some rows leave it out.

J gene	D gene	V gene	clone size	CDR3 DNA	CDR3 protein
TRBJ1-2	-	TRBV29-1	once	TGCAGCGTTGAAGTAACAGGGTGGTATGGCTACACCTTC	CSVEVTGWYGYTF
TRBJ2-2	-	TRBV5-1	once	TGCGCCAGCAGCTTGGTACATGGAGCCGGGGAGCTGTTTTTT	CASSLVHGAGELFF
TRBJ1-1	-	TRBV5-1	-	TGCGCCAGCAGCTCGACAGTGAACACTGAAGCTTTCTTT	CASSSTVNTEAFF
TRBJ2-1	-	TRBV9	-	TGTGCCAGCAGCTCCCGCACCGGGACTTCTATTTACAATGAGCAGTTCTTC	CASSSRTGTSIYNEQFF
TRBJ1-5	-	TRBV10-3	-	TGTGCCATCAGTGAGGGGCAGGGTCAACAGCCCCAGCATTTT	CAISEGQGQQPQHF
TRBJ1-5	-	TRBV6-1	once	TGTGCCAGCGAACCAGGGTGGGCAGGCAATCAGCCCCAGCATTTT	CASEPGWAGNQPQHF
TRBJ2-5	TRBD2	TRBV27	-	TGTGCCAGCAGTCAGGGACTAGCGGGGGAACAAGAGACCCAGTACTTC	CASSQGLAGEQETQYF
TRBJ2-5	TRBD1	TRBV7-9	-	TGTGCCAGCAGCGGAGGGACAGGGTATGAAGAGACCCAGTACTTC	CASSGGTGYEETQYF
TRBJ2-3	TRBD2	TRBV7-2	-	TGTGCCAGCAGTCACGGGGGGGCCATAAATACGCAGTATTTT	CASSHGGAINTQYF
TRBJ1-5	TRBD1	TRBV2	-	TGTGCCAGCAGTGAATCACAGGGGGTATATCAGCCCCAGCATTTT	CASSESQGVYQPQHF
TRBJ2-2	TRBD1	TRBV2	-	TGTGCCAGCAGTGACGACAGGGGGCTGATAGGCGGGGAGCTGTTTTTT	CASSDDRGLIGGELFF
TRBJ2-2	-	TRBV12-5	medium-sized	TGTGCTAGTTATAACGGACCGAACACCGGGGAGCTGTTTTTT	CASYNGPNTGELFF
TRBJ2-3	-	TRBV4-3	-	TGCGCCAGCAGCCAAGAAAGCCCTTCCTACGAGGGAGATACGCAGTATTTT	CASSQESPSYEGDTQYF
TRBJ1-5	TRBD1	TRBV6-4	-	TGTGCCAGCAGTGTTACAGGGGGTAGCAATCAGCCCCAGCATTTT	CASSVTGGSNQPQHF
TRBJ2-3	-	TRBV2	-	TGTGCCAGCACCCCCCCCGGGGGGCTCTCCCCAGATACGCAGTATTTT	CASTPPGGLSPDTQYF
TRBJ2-2	-	TRBV19	-	TGTGCCAGTAGTACCCGGGACACCTTCACCGGGGAGCTGTTTTTT	CASSTRDTFTGELFF
TRBJ1-2	-	TRBV2	-	TGTGCCAGCAGTGTCGCCAACGGCTACACCTTC	CASSVANGYTF
TRBJ2-7	-	TRBV7-2	-	TGTGCCAGCAGCTCGGGGACGTACTCCTACGAGCAGTACTTC	CASSSGTYSYEQYF
TRBJ2-1	TRBD2	TRBV5-1	once	TGCGCCAGCAGCCGCGGGACTAGCGGGGACAATGAGCAGTTCTTC	CASSRGTSGDNEQFF
TRBJ1-2	-	TRBV5-1	-	TGCGCCAGCAGCTTGGAGGTGGGGGCCTATGGCTACACCTTC	CASSLEVGAYGYTF
TRBJ1-5	TRBD1	TRBV6-5	-	TGTGCCAGCAGTTCGTCACCGGGACAGGGAAGACAGCCCCAGCATTTT	CASSSSPGQGRQPQHF
TRBJ2-7	-	TRBV5-1	-	TGCGCCAGCAGCTTGGGTAGCGACAACTACGAGCAGTACTTC	CASSLGSDNYEQYF
TRBJ2-1	-	TRBV7-6	-	TGTGCCAGCAGCTTAGGGACAACCTACAATGAGCAGTTCTTC	CASSLGTTYNEQFF
TRBJ1-5	-	TRBV7-2	-	TGTGCCAGCAGTAGGCCGGGACTCGGGCAGCCCCAGCATTTT	CASSRPGLGQPQHF